Given below is one T cell receptor (beta chain) in context. The data are from a study of control samples from healthy donors and cancer patients. Generated by immunoSEQ multiplex PCR, the TCRdb table keeps only in-frame clones and is missing some. This table holds approximately 130,000 clones, 70% to 90% found once. Trimming removed 5 bases from V and 8 bases from J; junction bases left unmatched: 8. The CDR3 contains 15 residues. In germline, CDR1 is SGHTA, CDR2 FQGTGA. The clonotype originates from a man between 60 and 75 years old in good health. Sequenced input: blood. The chain is built from TRBV7-3 and TRBJ2-1; 11 bases are a match to TRBD2. The CDR3 DNA reads as TGTGCCAGCAGCCTCTTGGCTAGCGGGGGGTATGAGCAGTTCTTC. It is translated as CASSLLASGGYEQFF.